This T cell receptor (beta chain) was found in a study of cytomegalovirus exposure and HLA in healthy donors. General study findings and limits: Analysis performed later found more than 15,000 TCR beta sequences associated with HLA alleles at 0.05 false discovery rate. Differences between HLA loci emerged in a later analysis of TCR association rates, with DRB1 most and HLA-C fewest. In an earlier analysis, productive rearrangement rates for most beta V segments clustered near 87% or 30%.

CDR3 length: 15 residues. Trimming took off 6 bases at V and 1 base at J, with 13 bases between the two ends. Germline V gene sequence: CDR1 MNHEY, CDR2 SMNVEV (reference sequence). A note on this clone: Antigen unknown.

Use of 60 Vbeta and 13 Jbeta primers characterized the PCR. Per the study methods: Later, an analysis found 75 million to 100 million unique TCR beta chains, and about 10 million of these were shared. Profiling relied on immunoSEQ multiplex PCR, and the TCRdb table lists in-frame clones only, not all of them. That table furnishes V, J and clone size, whereas the DNA furnished D and trimming. The table lists roughly 80,000 clones, around three quarters of them singletons. The sample comprised PBMCs. The gene calls are TRBV27 and TRBJ1-5, with a weak D call TRBD1 (6 bases). This clonotype originated in a male donor in good health and CMV-seronegative. The CDR3 protein is CASREGQASNQPQHF. DNA for the CDR3: TGTGCCAGCAGAGAGGGACAAGCCAGCAATCAGCCCCAGCATTTT.